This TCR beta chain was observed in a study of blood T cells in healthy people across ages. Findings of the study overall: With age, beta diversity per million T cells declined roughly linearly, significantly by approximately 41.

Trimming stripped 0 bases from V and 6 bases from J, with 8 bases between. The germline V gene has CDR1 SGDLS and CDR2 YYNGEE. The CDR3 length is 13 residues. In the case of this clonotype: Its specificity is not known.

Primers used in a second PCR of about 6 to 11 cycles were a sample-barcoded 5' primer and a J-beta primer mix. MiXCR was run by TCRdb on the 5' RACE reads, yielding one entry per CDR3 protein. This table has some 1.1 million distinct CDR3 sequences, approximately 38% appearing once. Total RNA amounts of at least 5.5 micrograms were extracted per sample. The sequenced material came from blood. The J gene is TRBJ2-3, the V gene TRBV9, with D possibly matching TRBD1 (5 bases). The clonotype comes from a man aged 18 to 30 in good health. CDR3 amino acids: CASSVGQGDTQYF. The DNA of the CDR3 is TGTGCCAGCAGCGTAGGTCAGGGTGATACGCAGTATTTT.